The next 6 T cell receptor beta chains were all read from a single sample in a study of monozygotic twins with cystic fibrosis. Libraries were prepared by immunoSEQ multiplex PCR; TCRdb keeps only in-frame clonotypes and omits some of them. The sample consists of 30,000 or so clones, roughly 66% of them appearing once. The sequencing input was blood. These receptors originate from a girl between 5 and 17 years old with cystic fibrosis.

This chain joins TRBV14 and TRBJ2-6, with D tentatively TRBD2 (5 bases). This CDR3 has 16 amino acids. The V and J ends lost 0 bases and 1 base respectively, with 7 bases between them. Germline V gives CDR1 SGHDN, CDR2 FVKESK. The CDR3 reads CASSQDRGSGANVLTF. In DNA, the CDR3 is TGTGCCAGCAGCCAAGATAGAGGGTCTGGGGCCAACGTCCTGACTTTC.

The gene calls are TRBV28 and TRBJ1-1, with 8 nucleotides matching TRBD1. With 5 bases clipped from V and 4 bases from J, the junction kept 6 bases outside the gene matches. Germline lookup yields CDR1 MDHEN and CDR2 SYDVKM. The CDR3 extends over 14 amino acids. CDR3 amino acids: CASSRTGFGTEAFF. The CDR3 nucleotides are TGTGCCAGCAGTCGGACAGGGTTCGGCACTGAAGCTTTCTTT.

This clone was counted between two and nine times. This rearrangement joins TRBV5-4 to TRBJ1-2; 10 nucleotides line up with TRBD1. Germline V CDR1 and CDR2: SGHNT, YYREEE (reference sequence). Losses at the gene ends were 4 bases for V and 8 bases for J; bases not matched to a gene: 8. This CDR3 comprises 14 residues. The CDR3 DNA reads TGTGCCAGCAGCCTGACAGGGACAGGGGTAGGCTACACCTTC. This codes for CASSLTGTGVGYTF. The full variable domain, with the rest looked up from reference TRBV5-4 and TRBJ1-2, is ETGVTQSPTHLIKTRGQQVTLRCSSQSGHNTVSWYQQALGQGPQFIFQYYREEENGRGNFPPRFSGLQFPNYSSELNVNALELDDSALYLCASSLTGTGVGYTFGSGTRLTVV.

The V and J genes are TRBV30 and TRBJ2-3, with D perhaps being TRBD1 or TRBD2 (5 bases each). Germline V gene lookup returns CDR1 GTSNPN and CDR2 SVGIG (reference sequence). V was trimmed by 3 bases and J by 1 base, leaving 11 bases between them. The CDR3 sequence is 14 residues long. The CDR3 DNA follows: TGTGCCTGGAGCCCCGGGACCGGCACAGATACGCAGTATTTT. This sequence encodes CAWSPGTGTDTQYF. The full variable domain, in which reference TRBV30 and TRBJ2-3 provide the parts outside the CDR3, is SQTIHQWPATLVQPVGSPLSLECTVEGTSNPNLYWYRQAAGRGLQLLFYSVGIGQISSEVPQNLSASRPQDRQFILSSKKLLLSDSGFYLCAWSPGTGTDTQYFGPGTRLTVL.

This clone appeared a single time. The chain uses TRBV5-1 and TRBJ2-1, with 9 bases matching TRBD2. This CDR3 has 16 residues. Germline CDR1 SGHRS, CDR2 YFSETQ. V trimming: 3 bases; J trimming: 9 bases; junction bases outside the gene matches: 13. The CDR3 protein is CASSWGITSGLPEQFF. DNA of the CDR3: TGCGCCAGCAGCTGGGGGATAACTAGCGGGCTGCCTGAGCAGTTCTTC.

This clone was seen once. V and J are TRBV9 and TRBJ2-3; perhaps TRBD1 as D (5 bases). The V gene's germline CDR1 is SGDLS and CDR2 YYNGEE. The ends were cut back, 0 bases at V and 0 bases at J, with 11 bases in the middle. This CDR3 is 16 amino acids long. CDR3 protein: CASSVEGQTSTDTQYF. DNA for the CDR3: TGTGCCAGCAGCGTAGAGGGGCAGACTAGCACAGATACGCAGTATTTT.